This entry describes one TCR beta chain. This entry comes from a study of control samples from healthy donors and cancer patients. Only in-frame clones appear in the TCRdb table, and some are missing; sequencing was by immunoSEQ multiplex PCR. The sample has some 140,000 clones, 75% to 90% seen once. This CDR3 region has 17 residues. The V gene's germline CDR1 is LNHDA and CDR2 SQIVND (reference sequence). V lost 9 bases, J lost 7 bases, and 19 bases stayed unmatched. The chain uses TRBV19 and TRBJ2-7; 12 bases agree with TRBD1. This TCR was recovered from a woman aged 30 to 39 in good health. The sample comprised blood. The CDR3 DNA reads TGTGCCAGCAACCCGAGAGGGCGGGACAGGGGGCTTTGGGAGCAGTACTTC. This gives the protein CASNPRGRDRGLWEQYF.